Listed below are T cell receptor beta chains from one sample, sequenced in a study of T cells after yellow fever vaccination. TCRdb re-derived calls from the 5' RACE reads in MiXCR, one entry per CDR3 protein. Seen here are approximately 550,000 distinct CDR3 sequences, over 15% observed once, and the top ten hold 13% to 15%. The sequencing used PBMCs, collected 15 days after the yellow fever booster vaccination. These receptors were collected from a man aged 30 to 45 who received the YFV17D yellow fever vaccine. The CDR3 runs from the conserved cysteine through the conserved F or W. Each record gives: J gene, clone size, V gene, D gene, CDR3 DNA, CDR3 protein. The D gene is left open where the match is weak. Part of the rows lack a size; the others show once, few, many or a class for expanded clones.

TRBJ2-3 | few | TRBV19 | - | TGTGCCAGTAGCGGTAATGGGGTGGACAGTACAGATACGCAGTATTTT | CASSGNGVDSTDTQYF
TRBJ1-1 | - | TRBV28 | TRBD1 | TGTGCCAGCAGTCTGATCGGGACAGAGCTTCGGACTGAAGCTTTCTTT | CASSLIGTELRTEAFF
TRBJ2-1 | few | TRBV2 | - | TGTGCCAGCACGGGCGTCGGGAGCTCCTACAATGAGCAGTTCTTC | CASTGVGSSYNEQFF
TRBJ2-3 | few | TRBV5-1 | TRBD1 | TGCGCCAGCAGCTTGGAGGGCACAGGGGGCACAGATACGCAGTATTTT | CASSLEGTGGTDTQYF
TRBJ2-2 | - | TRBV7-3 | TRBD2 | TGTGCCAGCAGCTTCCAAGCGGGACGAACCACCGGGGAGCTGTTTTTT | CASSFQAGRTTGELFF
TRBJ1-3 | many | TRBV7-2 | - | TGTGCCAGCAGTTCCCCAGGGAGCGGAAACACCATATATTTT | CASSSPGSGNTIYF
TRBJ2-6 | few | TRBV12-3/TRBV12-4 | - | TGTGCCAGCAGCTATAGCGGAGGGGCCGGGGCCAACGTCCTGACTTTC | CASSYSGGAGANVLTF
TRBJ2-1 | - | TRBV7-2 | - | TGTGCCAGCAGCTTAGAAATTCGGAATGAGCAGTTCTTC | CASSLEIRNEQFF
TRBJ2-7 | few | TRBV7-2 | - | TGTGCCAGCAGCTTAGTTGTGGGCGCTCTCCACGAGCAGTACTTC | CASSLVVGALHEQYF
TRBJ2-7 | - | TRBV10-3 | - | TGTGCCACCGGACGGTGGGATCCCGAGCAGTACTTC | CATGRWDPEQYF
TRBJ2-5 | - | TRBV5-1 | TRBD2 | TGCGCCAGCAGCGCGCTCCCGCACGGGACTAGCGGGAGGGAACAAGAGACCCAGTACTTC | CASSALPHGTSGREQETQYF
TRBJ2-3 | - | TRBV20-1 | TRBD2 | TGCAGTGCCCCACCCGGGACTAGCGGGTCCCCCACAGATACGCAGTATTTT | CSAPPGTSGSPTDTQYF
TRBJ2-3 | - | TRBV5-5 | TRBD2 | TGTGCCAGCAGCTTGAGTGTAGCGGGCGCTAGCACAGATACGCAGTATTTT | CASSLSVAGASTDTQYF
TRBJ2-7 | - | TRBV20-1 | - | TGCAGTGTTTCCCCTCAGGGCAACTACGAGCAGTACTTC | CSVSPQGNYEQYF
TRBJ1-1 | few | TRBV24-1 | - | TGTGCCACCAGTGATTACAACACTGAAGCTTTCTTT | CATSDYNTEAFF
TRBJ1-5 | few | TRBV12-3/TRBV12-4 | - | TGTGCCAGCAGATCCGGGGTCCTGGGCAATCAGCCCCAGCATTTT | CASRSGVLGNQPQHF
TRBJ1-1 | - | TRBV7-2 | - | TGTGCCAGCAAGTTCGACACTGAAGCTTTCTTT | CASKFDTEAFF
TRBJ2-5 | - | TRBV20-1 | - | TGCAGTGCCCCTGCTGACGGAATCCAAGAGACCCAGTACTTC | CSAPADGIQETQYF
TRBJ2-2 | once | TRBV5-1 | - | TGCGCCAGCAGCTCCGATTGGGGCAACACCGGGGAGCTGTTTTTT | CASSSDWGNTGELFF
TRBJ2-1 | few | TRBV4-3 | TRBD2 | TGCGCCAGCAGCCAAGATCGGACTAGCGCTGAGCAGTTCTTC | CASSQDRTSAEQFF
TRBJ2-5 | few | TRBV3-1 | - | TGTGCCAGCAGCCAAGGGACAGAAGAGACCCAGTACTTC | CASSQGTEETQYF
TRBJ2-7 | few | TRBV20-1 | - | TGCAGTGCTCCTACTCGGGACGGCTACGAGCAGTACTTC | CSAPTRDGYEQYF
TRBJ2-7 | few | TRBV6-5 | - | TGTGCCAGCAGTACGACGACGGACTACCCCTCCTACGAGCAGTACTTC | CASSTTTDYPSYEQYF
TRBJ2-3 | - | TRBV12-3/TRBV12-4 | TRBD2 | TGTGCCAGCAGTTTAGCGGAGCGGGGGACAGATACGCAGTATTTT | CASSLAERGTDTQYF
TRBJ2-7 | - | TRBV6-2/TRBV6-3 | - | TGTGCCAGCAGTTACTCGAGGCTAGTCGGCGAGCAGTACTTC | CASSYSRLVGEQYF
TRBJ2-7 | few | TRBV5-1 | - | TGCGCCAGCAGCTTGGTCCCGGGCCTATACGAGCAGTACTTC | CASSLVPGLYEQYF
TRBJ2-7 | - | TRBV27 | TRBD1 | TGTGCCAGCAGTTTATCGACAACAGGGGGCGACGAGCAGTACTTC | CASSLSTTGGDEQYF
TRBJ1-1 | - | TRBV4-1 | - | TGCGCCAGCACCAGCCACCAGGGGTCGAACACTGAAGCTTTCTTT | CASTSHQGSNTEAFF
TRBJ1-1 | - | TRBV29-1 | TRBD1 | TGCAGCGTTGACGGGACAGGGGGCGAGGCATTTGAAGCTTTCTTT | CSVDGTGGEAFEAFF
TRBJ1-1 | - | TRBV10-3 | - | TGTGCCATCAGTGAGTGGGAGAACACTGAAGCTTTCTTT | CAISEWENTEAFF
TRBJ1-2 | few | TRBV6-1 | TRBD1 | TGTGCCACCCGCCCGGGACAGAGATATGGCTACACCTTC | CATRPGQRYGYTF
TRBJ2-7 | few | TRBV6-6 | - | TGTGCCAGCCGGGACGGAGGCGAACGGGAGCAGTACTTC | CASRDGGEREQYF
TRBJ2-7 | - | TRBV7-6 | TRBD2 | TGTGCCAGCAGCCCCGGGGGGGGACTAGCGGGATACGAGCAGTACTTC | CASSPGGGLAGYEQYF
TRBJ2-3 | - | TRBV2 | - | TGTGCCAGCAGTGTTCAGGGTACGCAGTATTTT | CASSVQGTQYF
TRBJ2-7 | once | TRBV4-3 | TRBD2 | TGCGCCAGCAGCCAAGGAGCGGGAGGGGCTTACGAGCAGTACTTC | CASSQGAGGAYEQYF
TRBJ1-1 | few | TRBV18 | - | TGTGCCAGCTCACCGGGGGGGACGAGGCCTGAAGCTTTCTTT | CASSPGGTRPEAFF
TRBJ2-5 | - | TRBV25-1 | TRBD1 | TGTGCCAGCAGTGAATTATATTTAGTCCCGGGACAGGTTCAGTACTTC | CASSELYLVPGQVQYF
TRBJ2-1 | - | TRBV20-1 | - | TGCAGTGCTAGACTACCGTACAATGAGCAGTTCTTC | CSARLPYNEQFF
TRBJ2-1 | few | TRBV7-9 | TRBD2 | TGTGCCAGCAGCCAGACTAGCGGAGGGGGTATTATCTATGAGCAGTTCTTC | CASSQTSGGGIIYEQFF
TRBJ2-1 | - | TRBV6-2/TRBV6-3 | - | TGTGCCAGCAGCCTTTTCTCAATCCCGGGATACAATGAGCAGTTCTTC | CASSLFSIPGYNEQFF
TRBJ1-1 | few | TRBV4-3 | TRBD1 | TGCGCCAGCAGCCAATTTCGGACAGGTGGGACTGAAGCTTTCTTT | CASSQFRTGGTEAFF
TRBJ2-2 | few | TRBV7-2 | TRBD1 | TGTGCCAGCAGCTTCCGAGCGGGACAGGGTTATACCGGGGAGCTGTTTTTT | CASSFRAGQGYTGELFF
TRBJ2-3 | few | TRBV28 | TRBD2 | TGTGCCAGCAGTACCCCGGGACTAGCCGCCGAGGCAGATACGCAGTATTTT | CASSTPGLAAEADTQYF
TRBJ2-7 | few | TRBV20-1 | TRBD1 | TGCAGTGCCCGCCCCGGGACAGGGGGCCGCGAGCAGTACTTC | CSARPGTGGREQYF
TRBJ2-1 | many | TRBV7-2 | - | TGTGCCAGCAGCTTAGCGTGGAATGAGCAGTTCTTC | CASSLAWNEQFF
TRBJ2-7 | - | TRBV29-1 | - | TGCAGCGTTGCTGATACCTACGAGCAGTACTTC | CSVADTYEQYF
TRBJ1-5 | - | TRBV20-1 | - | TGCAGTGCGGCGCGACAGGACCTAGGGCAGCCCCAGCATTTT | CSAARQDLGQPQHF
TRBJ2-3 | few | TRBV9 | TRBD2 | TGTGCCAGCAGCGGACTAGCGGGAGGTTCAGATACGCAGTATTTT | CASSGLAGGSDTQYF
TRBJ2-4 | - | TRBV4-3 | - | TGCGCCAGCAGTATCGTTTGGAGGCGGGCCAAAAACATTCAGTACTTC | CASSIVWRRAKNIQYF
TRBJ1-1 | few | TRBV12-3/TRBV12-4 | - | TGTGCCAGCAGTTTGGTGGACAAGAACACTGAAGCTTTCTTT | CASSLVDKNTEAFF